This T cell receptor (beta chain) appears in the sequencing data of a study of response to subunit inactivated influenza vaccine. The table lists this clonotype with a few counts. The V gene's germline CDR1 is SGHRS and CDR2 YFSETQ. The J segment lost 6 bases and the V segment lost 0 bases, leaving 2 bases of the junction unmatched. The CDR3 extends over 15 amino acids. TCRdb called the RT-PCR reads again in MiXCR, with one record for every CDR3 protein. The table lists about 650,000 distinct CDR3 sequences, 14% of them singletons, with approximately 7.6% in the top ten. The rearrangement joins TRBV5-1 to TRBJ2-3; 12 bases agree with TRBD1. The sample consisted of PBMCs from blood, taken around 15 days before vaccination. The sequence was obtained from a man aged 45-65 years who received an inactivated influenza vaccine. In nucleotides, the CDR3 is TGCGCCAGCAGCTTGGGGGACAGGGGGCATGATACGCAGTATTTT. Amino acids: CASSLGDRGHDTQYF.